The clone carrying this TCR beta chain was observed a handful of times. Its antigen remains unidentified. This entry comes from a study of T cell repertoires in cytomegalovirus infection. Study details: Public TCR beta signatures marked donors with CMV infection and the matching HLA.

TCRdb re-derived calls from the reads in MiXCR, one entry per CDR3 protein. The sample holds roughly 500,000 distinct CDR3 sequences; approximately 16% are singletons and the top ten take more than 20%. Study outcomes and limitations: The response measured ex vivo was dominated by TCR beta clonotypes (HLA-C-restricted and CMV-specific).

V was pared by 1 base and J by 0 bases, with 23 bases between. This CDR3 has 20 residues. CDR1 is SGHRS and CDR2 is YFSETQ in the germline V gene. Material: CD8+ T cells from PBMCs. The TCR was taken from a human donor in good health (CMV status not recorded). Some clones in this sample may be carry-over from other donors' samples. The chain has TRBV5-1 and TRBJ2-1; D remains unclear. The CDR3 DNA sequence: TGCGCCAGCAGCTTGCCCCAGGCGGTGCCCAACGGCAGCTCCTACAATGAGCAGTTCTTC. This translates into CASSLPQAVPNGSSYNEQFF. Full variable domain (rest looked up from reference TRBV5-1 and TRBJ2-1): KAGVTQTPRYLIKTRGQQVTLSCSPISGHRSVSWYQQTPGQGLQFLFEYFSETQRNKGNFPGRFSGRQFSNSRSEMNVSTLELGDSALYLCASSLPQAVPNGSSYNEQFFGPGTRLTVL.